This TCR beta chain was captured by sequencing in a study of blood T cell repertoires in COVID-19. Study overall: Samples representing acute and convalescent COVID-19 were sourced from the United States, Italy and Spain. T cells, B-cell-depleted T cells, or PBMCs supplied cDNA or gDNA.

Per the study methods: The authors estimated nucleated cell counts from reference gene primer amplification. The table came from immunoSEQ multiplex PCR; TCRdb's copy has only in-frame clones and leaves some out. V and J calls and clone size come straight from that table; D and trimming were deduced from the DNA. The table shows around 56,000 clones, with about 89% occurring only once. This CDR3 comprises 13 residues. Germline V gene data show CDR1 as SGHNT and CDR2 as YYREEE (reference sequence). The germline V and J ends were trimmed by 6 bases and 4 bases, with 12 bases remaining between them. This sequence joins TRBV5-4 and TRBJ2-3; D is ambiguous. The clonotype was recovered from a human donor in a cohort sampled during active COVID-19. The sequencing sample was made of peripheral blood. In nucleotides, the CDR3 is TGTGCCAGCACCAATCGGTTTTCAGATACGCAGTATTTT. Its translation: CASTNRFSDTQYF.